What follows describes a single T cell receptor beta chain. The CDR3 contains 15 residues. With 2 bases removed from V and 6 bases from J, the gap between germline ends came to 13 bases. Germline loops: CDR1 SGHTA, CDR2 FQGTGA. This entry comes from a study of blood T cell repertoires in COVID-19. The overall study: Italy, Spain and the United States were the sources of the convalescent and acute COVID-19 samples. From T cells, B-cell-depleted T cells, or PBMCs came the material, which was cDNA or gDNA.

How the authors handled the data: The authors estimated nucleated cell counts from reference gene primer amplification. Profiled with immunoSEQ multiplex PCR; TCRdb holds only in-frame clones, not every one. V and J calls and clone size are as listed in that table; D and trimming were resolved from the DNA. The table has roughly 79,000 clones, roughly four fifths seen once. The clonotype originates from a human donor in a cohort sampled during active COVID-19. V usage is TRBV7-3 and J usage is TRBJ2-2, with D perhaps TRBD2 (5 bases). The material sequenced was peripheral blood. The CDR3, as DNA: TGTGCCAGCAGCTTATCCCCGGGGTTGGCCGGGGAGCTGTTTTTT. Protein sequence: CASSLSPGLAGELFF.